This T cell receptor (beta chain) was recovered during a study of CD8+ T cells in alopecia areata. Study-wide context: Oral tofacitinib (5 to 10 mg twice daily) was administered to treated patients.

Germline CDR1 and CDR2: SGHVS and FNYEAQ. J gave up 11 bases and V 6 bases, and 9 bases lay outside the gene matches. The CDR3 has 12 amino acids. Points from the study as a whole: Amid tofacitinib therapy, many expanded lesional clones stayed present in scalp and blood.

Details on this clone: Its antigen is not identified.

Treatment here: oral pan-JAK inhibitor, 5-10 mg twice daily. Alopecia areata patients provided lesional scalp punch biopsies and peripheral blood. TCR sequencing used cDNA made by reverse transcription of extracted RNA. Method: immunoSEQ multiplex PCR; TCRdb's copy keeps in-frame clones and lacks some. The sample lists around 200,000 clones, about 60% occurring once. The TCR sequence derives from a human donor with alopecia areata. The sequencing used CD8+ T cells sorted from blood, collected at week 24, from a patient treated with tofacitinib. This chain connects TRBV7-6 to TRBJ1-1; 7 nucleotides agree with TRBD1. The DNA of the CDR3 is TGTGCCAGCAGTCAAGGAGGGACAGAGGCTTTCTTT. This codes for CASSQGGTEAFF.